The rows below give T cell receptor beta chains drawn from one sample of a study of T cell responses to AZD1222 COVID-19 vaccine. Repertoires were generated with immunoSEQ multiplex PCR, while TCRdb's copy carries only in-frame clones and drops some. The sample records about 130,000 clones, more than 85% being singletons. This specimen consisted of peripheral blood, obtained on day 0 of AZD1222 vaccination. Source of these receptors: an adult in good health. The CDR3 runs from the conserved cysteine through the conserved F or W. The D gene is left open where the match is weak. Rows may omit the clone size; those that give it use once, few, many or a size class.

v_gene: TRBV15; d_gene: -; j_gene: TRBJ1-1; abundance: -; CDR3nt: TGTGCCACCGGGTGGGCCACTGAAGCTTTCTTT; CDR3aa: CATGWATEAFF
v_gene: TRBV6-4; d_gene: TRBD1; j_gene: TRBJ2-2; abundance: -; CDR3nt: TGTGCCAGCAGCCAACTGGGACAGGGGGCCGGGGAGCTGTTTTTT; CDR3aa: CASSQLGQGAGELFF
v_gene: TRBV11-2; d_gene: -; j_gene: TRBJ1-3; abundance: -; CDR3nt: TGTGCCAGCAGCTGGAGGGACCGGTTTCTCCGAAACACCATATATTTT; CDR3aa: CASSWRDRFLRNTIYF
v_gene: TRBV30; d_gene: -; j_gene: TRBJ1-1; abundance: -; CDR3nt: TGTGCCTGGAGTCCCGGGAAGAACACTGAAGCTTTCTTT; CDR3aa: CAWSPGKNTEAFF
v_gene: TRBV2; d_gene: TRBD1; j_gene: TRBJ1-2; abundance: -; CDR3nt: TGTGCCAGTTGGGACAGGGAGAACTATGGCTACACCTTC; CDR3aa: CASWDRENYGYTF
v_gene: TRBV4-3; d_gene: -; j_gene: TRBJ1-2; abundance: -; CDR3nt: TGCGCCAGCAGCGAGGCCTCCGGGTATGGCTACACCTTC; CDR3aa: CASSEASGYGYTF
v_gene: TRBV12-3/TRBV12-4; d_gene: -; j_gene: TRBJ2-5; abundance: -; CDR3nt: TGTGCCAGCAGTTTAGCGCATTTGGAGACCCAGTACTTC; CDR3aa: CASSLAHLETQYF
v_gene: TRBV6-1; d_gene: -; j_gene: TRBJ1-6; abundance: -; CDR3nt: TGTGCCAGCAGTGAACTAGGAGATTCACCCCTCCACTTT; CDR3aa: CASSELGDSPLHF
v_gene: TRBV21-1; d_gene: -; j_gene: TRBJ2-2; abundance: -; CDR3nt: TGTGCCAGCAGCAAAATAGGAGAGGGAAGGATCAACACCGGGGAGCTGTTTTTT; CDR3aa: CASSKIGEGRINTGELFF
v_gene: TRBV27; d_gene: -; j_gene: TRBJ1-1; abundance: -; CDR3nt: TGTGCCAGCAGGCAACAGACGGCCAACACTGAAGCTTTCTTT; CDR3aa: CASRQQTANTEAFF
v_gene: TRBV19; d_gene: -; j_gene: TRBJ2-3; abundance: -; CDR3nt: TGTGCCAGTAGTTCAGCCCGTGTATTAGATACGCAGTATTTT; CDR3aa: CASSSARVLDTQYF
v_gene: TRBV14; d_gene: -; j_gene: TRBJ2-3; abundance: -; CDR3nt: TGTGCCAGCAGCCAAGATGTAGATACGCAGTATTTT; CDR3aa: CASSQDVDTQYF
v_gene: TRBV12-3/TRBV12-4; d_gene: -; j_gene: TRBJ2-2; abundance: -; CDR3nt: TGTGCCAGCAGCCCCACTCAAACCGGGGAGCTGTTTTTT; CDR3aa: CASSPTQTGELFF
v_gene: TRBV9; d_gene: -; j_gene: TRBJ1-4; abundance: -; CDR3nt: TGTGCCAGCAGCGTAGCAGGGAACACCCGGGAAAAACTGTTTTTT; CDR3aa: CASSVAGNTREKLFF
v_gene: TRBV5-5; d_gene: -; j_gene: TRBJ2-7; abundance: -; CDR3nt: TGTGCCAGCAGCTACTCCTACGAGCAGTACTTC; CDR3aa: CASSYSYEQYF
v_gene: TRBV4-1; d_gene: -; j_gene: TRBJ1-2; abundance: -; CDR3nt: TGCGCCAGCAGCCCCCCGGGAGGCGGAGGTGAGGACTATGGCTACACCTTC; CDR3aa: CASSPPGGGGEDYGYTF
v_gene: TRBV10-2; d_gene: -; j_gene: TRBJ2-7; abundance: -; CDR3nt: TGCGCCAGCAGTGAAGTCCAGGAGCAGTACTTC; CDR3aa: CASSEVQEQYF
v_gene: TRBV5-1; d_gene: TRBD1; j_gene: TRBJ2-2; abundance: -; CDR3nt: TGCGCCAGCAGCTTGGGGGACAGCCCCGACACCGGGGAGCTGTTTTTT; CDR3aa: CASSLGDSPDTGELFF
v_gene: TRBV19; d_gene: -; j_gene: TRBJ2-1; abundance: -; CDR3nt: TGTGCCAGTAGTATTGGCAACAATGAGCAGTTCTTC; CDR3aa: CASSIGNNEQFF
v_gene: TRBV19; d_gene: TRBD1; j_gene: TRBJ2-7; abundance: -; CDR3nt: TGTGCCAGTAGTATGACAGGGGACAACTACGAGCAGTACTTC; CDR3aa: CASSMTGDNYEQYF
v_gene: TRBV3-1/TRBV3-2; d_gene: TRBD1; j_gene: TRBJ1-1; abundance: -; CDR3nt: TGTGCCAGCAGCCTATCGACAGGGGGCGGTTTCAACGAAGCTTTCTTT; CDR3aa: CASSLSTGGGFNEAFF
v_gene: TRBV5-5; d_gene: TRBD1; j_gene: TRBJ1-3; abundance: -; CDR3nt: TGTGCCAGCAGCTTGGGGACAGGGAGTGGAAACACCATATATTTT; CDR3aa: CASSLGTGSGNTIYF
v_gene: TRBV15; d_gene: -; j_gene: TRBJ1-2; abundance: -; CDR3nt: TGTGCCACCAGCGGGGAAAGTTGGGGGAACTATGGCTACACCTTC; CDR3aa: CATSGESWGNYGYTF
v_gene: TRBV7-9; d_gene: -; j_gene: TRBJ2-1; abundance: -; CDR3nt: TGTGCCAGCAGCCAGACTTCTAGCTCCTACAATGAGCAGTTCTTC; CDR3aa: CASSQTSSSYNEQFF
v_gene: TRBV3-1/TRBV3-2; d_gene: TRBD1; j_gene: TRBJ1-2; abundance: -; CDR3nt: TGTGCCAGCAGCCAAGATGGTGGAGGGGGCAATGGCTACACCTTC; CDR3aa: CASSQDGGGGNGYTF
v_gene: TRBV30; d_gene: TRBD1; j_gene: TRBJ2-3; abundance: -; CDR3nt: TGTGCCTGGAGTACGGGACAGGGGCAAGATACGCAGTATTTT; CDR3aa: CAWSTGQGQDTQYF
v_gene: TRBV30; d_gene: -; j_gene: TRBJ1-3; abundance: -; CDR3nt: TGTGCCTGGAGTAATGGGCCTGACACCATATATTTT; CDR3aa: CAWSNGPDTIYF
v_gene: TRBV7-3; d_gene: -; j_gene: TRBJ1-1; abundance: -; CDR3nt: TGTGCCAGCAGCTTACAGGAGAACACTGAAGCTTTCTTT; CDR3aa: CASSLQENTEAFF
v_gene: TRBV6-5; d_gene: -; j_gene: TRBJ1-4; abundance: -; CDR3nt: TGTGCCAGCGGAAAGAACTCTGCAACTAATGAAAAACTGTTTTTT; CDR3aa: CASGKNSATNEKLFF
v_gene: TRBV2; d_gene: -; j_gene: TRBJ1-2; abundance: once; CDR3nt: TGTGCCAGCAGTGAAGGCCTGGGGCTTGGCTACACCTTC; CDR3aa: CASSEGLGLGYTF
v_gene: TRBV7-9; d_gene: TRBD1; j_gene: TRBJ1-1; abundance: -; CDR3nt: TGTGCCAGCAGCTTCGAGCGACAGGGGCCGAACACTGAAGCTTTCTTT; CDR3aa: CASSFERQGPNTEAFF
v_gene: TRBV30; d_gene: -; j_gene: TRBJ1-2; abundance: -; CDR3nt: TGTGCCTGGGGACAGTCCAACTATGGCTACACCTTC; CDR3aa: CAWGQSNYGYTF
v_gene: TRBV28; d_gene: -; j_gene: TRBJ2-7; abundance: -; CDR3nt: TGTGCCAGCAGTCTGCCTAGGAGGGGAGCCTACGAGCAGTACTTC; CDR3aa: CASSLPRRGAYEQYF
v_gene: TRBV12-3/TRBV12-4; d_gene: -; j_gene: TRBJ2-1; abundance: -; CDR3nt: TGTGCCAGCAGCTCCGTCAGGGATGAGCAGTTCTTC; CDR3aa: CASSSVRDEQFF
v_gene: TRBV30; d_gene: TRBD1; j_gene: TRBJ2-7; abundance: -; CDR3nt: TGTGCCTGGAGTGAACAGGGGCTCTACGAGCAGTACTTC; CDR3aa: CAWSEQGLYEQYF
v_gene: TRBV15; d_gene: -; j_gene: TRBJ2-7; abundance: -; CDR3nt: TGTGCCACCAGCAGAGACGTCGACAGGTCCTCCACCTACGAGCAGTACTTC; CDR3aa: CATSRDVDRSSTYEQYF
v_gene: TRBV19; d_gene: TRBD1; j_gene: TRBJ1-2; abundance: -; CDR3nt: TGTGCCAGTGGGACAGGGAGTGGCTACACCTTC; CDR3aa: CASGTGSGYTF
v_gene: TRBV19; d_gene: -; j_gene: TRBJ1-1; abundance: -; CDR3nt: TGTGCCAGTAGTATGGGTATCGGGCAGTCGAACACTGAAGCTTTCTTT; CDR3aa: CASSMGIGQSNTEAFF
v_gene: TRBV4-3; d_gene: -; j_gene: TRBJ1-1; abundance: -; CDR3nt: TGCGCCAGCAGCCCGAGAGGGGGGACATCCATGGATCACACTGAAGCTTTCTTT; CDR3aa: CASSPRGGTSMDHTEAFF
v_gene: TRBV7-9; d_gene: TRBD2; j_gene: TRBJ2-1; abundance: -; CDR3nt: TGTGCCAGCAGCCTAGGAGCGGGGGGCCCCTACAATGAGCAGTTCTTC; CDR3aa: CASSLGAGGPYNEQFF
v_gene: TRBV13; d_gene: -; j_gene: TRBJ1-1; abundance: -; CDR3nt: TGTGCCAGCGTCGTGGGGAACACTGAAGCTTTCTTT; CDR3aa: CASVVGNTEAFF
v_gene: TRBV7-3; d_gene: -; j_gene: TRBJ2-3; abundance: -; CDR3nt: TGTGCCAGCAGCCCGCAGGCTGCCACAGATACGCAGTATTTT; CDR3aa: CASSPQAATDTQYF